Below, 7 T cell receptor beta chains from the same sample are listed, as sequenced in a study of radiotherapy plus CTLA-4 blockade in lung cancer. Only in-frame clones appear in the TCRdb table, and some are missing; sequencing was by immunoSEQ multiplex PCR. The table includes some 74,000 clones, over 65% detected once. Sequenced material: peripheral blood, taken from a patient treated with radiotherapy plus ipilimumab. These receptors all come from a human donor with non-small cell lung cancer who had a complete response to radiotherapy plus ipilimumab.

The chain employs TRBV10-3 and TRBJ1-3; TRBD1 might be the D (5 bases). CDR3 length equals 14 residues. Germline V gives CDR1 ENHRY, CDR2 SYGVKD. Deletions cut 8 bases from V and 2 bases from J, with 13 bases between. The CDR3 DNA is TGTGCCATCGGCGTGGGGCTTACTGGAAACACCATATATTTT. Amino acids: CAIGVGLTGNTIYF.

The chain has TRBV9 and TRBJ2-2; TRBD1 is a possible D gene (6 bases). The CDR3 consists of 15 residues. V was pared by 2 bases and J by 0 bases, with 8 bases between. Per germline, CDR1 SGDLS and CDR2 YYNGEE. CDR3 loop: CASSVRDTNTGELFF. In DNA form, the CDR3 reads TGTGCCAGCAGCGTCCGGGACACGAACACCGGGGAGCTGTTTTTT.

This chain uses TRBV29-1 with TRBJ2-5; the D gene is possibly TRBD1 (6 bases). Germline CDR1 and CDR2: SQVTM and ANQGSEA. V was pared by 5 bases and J by 2 bases, with 15 bases between. CDR3 length: 14 amino acids. This CDR3 is CSVLPQGWQETQYF. The DNA of the CDR3 is TGCAGCGTTCTGCCCCAGGGGTGGCAAGAGACCCAGTACTTC.

The chain recombines TRBV9 with TRBJ2-3; the D is unclear. V was shortened by 1 base and J by 2 bases, with 14 bases between the two germline ends. The germline gives CDR1 SGDLS, CDR2 YYNGEE. The CDR3 has 16 residues. DNA for the CDR3: TGTGCCAGCAGCGTATCGGGCTCCGAGACCACAGATACGCAGTATTTT. Protein product: CASSVSGSETTDTQYF.

In this sample, this clone turned up a few times. The V gene is TRBV7-2, the J gene TRBJ1-3; TRBD1 matches at 7 bases. Per germline, CDR1 SGHTA and CDR2 FQGNSA. The CDR3 length is 18 residues. Germline trimming cut 6 bases from V and 0 bases from J; bases unmatched to any gene: 14. As DNA, the CDR3 is TGTGCCAGCAGGGCGCCGGGACAGAAAATTTCCTCTGGAAACACCATATATTTT. Translation gives CASRAPGQKISSGNTIYF.

The chain has TRBV28 and TRBJ1-5, with D perhaps matching TRBD1 (5 bases). The CDR3 has 12 amino acids. Germline CDR1 reads MDHEN; CDR2 reads SYDVKM. The V end lost 11 bases, the J end lost 4 bases, and 12 bases lay between the germline ends. The DNA for the CDR3 is TGTGCCGGGAGTGGGGGTAATCAGCCCCAGCATTTT. The encoded protein is CAGSGGNQPQHF.

This clone was picked up one time. The gene calls are TRBV9 and TRBJ1-1, with D unclear. Between the trimmed V and J ends, which lost 2 bases and 5 bases, there was a span of 7 bases. The CDR3 consists of 12 residues. Germline V gives CDR1 SGDLS, CDR2 YYNGEE. The CDR3 protein is CASSVGETEAFF. For the CDR3, the DNA is TGTGCCAGCAGCGTGGGTGAAACTGAAGCTTTCTTT.